These 28 T cell receptor beta chains came from one sample sequenced in a study of cytomegalovirus exposure and HLA in healthy donors (dated by TCRdb to 2017 to 2019). Libraries were constructed by the immunoSEQ multiplex PCR assay. The multiplex PCR relied on a mix of 60 forward primers for TCR Vbeta segments and 13 reverse primers for TCR Jbeta segments. TCRdb's version of the immuneACCESS table is confined to in-frame rearrangements and falls short of the full clone set. An unresolved V gene accounts for under half of the shortfall where checked; the remainder is of unknown origin. In this sample the table shows around 99,000 clones, around 73% of which occur a single time. About 8.4% of the sample belongs to the ten largest clones. Sequencing was performed on PBMCs. The origin of the receptors is a man aged 35-49 years in good health and CMV-seronegative.

The CDR3 DNA is TGCAGCGTTGAAGTTGGATACAGGGGCAGTTCCTACGAGCAGTACTTC. The encoded protein is CSVEVGYRGSSYEQYF. The J gene is TRBJ2-7, the V gene TRBV29-1; TRBD1 matches 7 bases. Trimming removed 1 base from V and 1 base from J; junction bases left unmatched: 10. Germline V gene sequence: CDR1 SQVTM, CDR2 ANQGSEA. This CDR3 comprises 16 residues.

The chain couples TRBV7-9 to TRBJ1-2; maybe TRBD1 (5 bases). The germline V and J ends were trimmed by 5 bases and 4 bases, with 20 bases remaining between them. CDR3 length: 16 residues. The germline CDR1 and CDR2 sequences are SEHNR and FQNEAQ (reference sequence). CDR3 amino acids: CASSQDRGASLYGYTF. CDR3 DNA: TGTGCCAGCAGCCAAGACAGAGGAGCATCCCTCTATGGCTACACCTTC. The full variable domain, rest sourced from reference TRBV7-9 and TRBJ1-2, is DTGVSQNPRHKITKRGQNVTFRCDPISEHNRLYWYRQTLGQGPEFLTYFQNEAQLEKSRLLSDRFSAERPKGSFSTLEIQRTEQGDSAMYLCASSQDRGASLYGYTFGSGTRLTVV.

The V and J genes are TRBV7-2 and TRBJ2-7, with D tentatively TRBD1 (6 bases). CDR3 length equals 15 residues. Germline V lookup: CDR1 SGHTA, CDR2 FQGNSA. V lost 5 bases and J lost 1, with 15 bases in between. This CDR3 reads CASSQMIGQSYEQYF. Here the CDR3 DNA reads TGTGCCAGCAGCCAAATGATTGGACAGTCCTACGAGCAGTACTTC.

The rearrangement joins TRBV7-9 to TRBJ2-1, with 7 bases fitting TRBD1. J gave up 5 bases and V 1 base, and 2 bases lay outside the gene matches. Germline V gene lookup returns CDR1 SEHNR and CDR2 FQNEAQ (reference sequence). The CDR3 is 14 amino acids. CDR3 region: CASSLDRGHNEQFF. The CDR3 bases are TGTGCCAGCAGCTTAGACAGGGGCCACAATGAGCAGTTCTTC.

The rearrangement joins TRBV14 to TRBJ1-2, with 7 bases matching TRBD1. After removal of 6 bases from V and 4 bases from J, the junction contained 14 bases not matched to a gene. The CDR3 spans 16 residues. CDR1 SGHDN and CDR2 FVKESK come from the germline V gene. CDR3 residues: CASSLPGTASGYGYTF. DNA of the CDR3: TGTGCCAGCAGTCTACCCGGGACAGCGAGTGGCTATGGCTACACCTTC.

This chain joins TRBV5-4 and TRBJ2-7; 11 positions match TRBD1. The CDR3 totals 16 residues. The germline V gene encodes CDR1 SGHNT and CDR2 YYREEE (reference sequence). V gave up 4 bases and J gave up 1 base; unmatched junction bases: 7. CDR3 in DNA: TGTGCCAGCAGCCCTAGGACAGGGGGCAGATCCTACGAGCAGTACTTC. It encodes CASSPRTGGRSYEQYF.

The chain has TRBV2 and TRBJ2-1, with D maybe TRBD2 (6 bases). V was clipped by 5 bases and J by 6 bases, with 11 bases between them. This CDR3 is built from 13 residues. Germline V gives CDR1 SNHLY, CDR2 FYNNEI. This chain's CDR3 is CASSQDYSNEQFF. DNA of the CDR3: TGTGCCAGCAGTCAGGACTACTCCAATGAGCAGTTCTTC.

The chain employs TRBV19 and TRBJ2-7, with D hard to call. Trimming removed 3 bases at V and 2 bases at J, with 5 bases between. Germline V gives CDR1 LNHDA, CDR2 SQIVND (reference sequence). There are 12 residues in the CDR3. CDR3 in amino acids: CASSITPYEQYF. The DNA for the CDR3 is TGTGCCAGTAGTATTACTCCCTACGAGCAGTACTTC.

V is TRBV14 and J is TRBJ2-7; D is uncertain. The CDR3 is 12 amino acids. Germline V gene sequence: CDR1 SGHDN, CDR2 FVKESK. Trimming stripped 1 base from V and 9 bases from J, with 10 bases between. CDR3 DNA sequence: TGTGCCAGCAGCCAAGTGGCAGGCCGGCAGTACTTC. Its translation: CASSQVAGRQYF.

The chain couples TRBV5-5 to TRBJ2-5; TRBD2 is a possible D gene (7 bases). The CDR3 is made up of 16 amino acids. Germline CDR1 SGHKS, CDR2 YYEKEE (reference sequence). With 3 bases removed from V and 5 bases from J, the gap between germline ends came to 20 bases. Written as DNA, the CDR3 is TGTGCCAGCAGCTGGGGGGCCGGCGGGAGCCGGGAGACCCAGTACTTC. Its protein product is CASSWGAGGSRETQYF.

V gene TRBV27 combines with J gene TRBJ1-6; no clear D. The CDR3 length is 14 residues. Germline V gives CDR1 MNHEY, CDR2 SMNVEV (reference sequence). V was cut by 11 bases and J by 11 bases, with 22 bases left in between. The CDR3 loop is CAGPRPCVYPPLHF. The CDR3 nucleotides are TGTGCCGGGCCTCGCCCGTGTGTATATCCACCCCTCCACTTT.

This clone was seen a few times. This sequence joins TRBV6-4 and TRBJ2-1; 11 nucleotides align to TRBD2. The CDR3 is 15 amino acids. V was clipped by 4 bases and J by 8 bases; unmatched bases: 7. In germline, CDR1 is MRHNA, CDR2 SNTAGT. In DNA, the CDR3 is TGTGCCAGCAGTGCCACTAGCGGGGGCCCGGATGAGCAGTTCTTC. It yields the protein CASSATSGGPDEQFF.

The chain is built from TRBV7-2 and TRBJ2-5, with D unclear. CDR3 length equals 16 residues. The germline V gene has CDR1 SGHTA and CDR2 FQGNSA. Trimming took off 1 base at V and 0 bases at J, with 12 bases between the two ends. This CDR3 reads CASSLGSGLDQETQYF. Written as DNA, the CDR3 is TGTGCCAGCAGCTTAGGGTCAGGTCTGGACCAAGAGACCCAGTACTTC.

The chain has TRBV11-2 and TRBJ1-3; tentatively, D is TRBD1 (6 bases). Trimming removed 5 bases from V and 3 bases from J, with 20 bases in between. Germline V gene data show CDR1 as SGHAT and CDR2 as FQNNGV. The CDR3 is 17 amino acids. Written as DNA, the CDR3 is TGTGCCAGCAGCGCAGACAGGAGCACAATGGGTGGAAACACCATATATTTT. Protein sequence: CASSADRSTMGGNTIYF.

This clone was detected a few times. The rearrangement joins TRBV7-9 to TRBJ2-1, with TRBD1 matching 11 bases. With 5 bases clipped from V and 12 bases from J, the junction kept 12 bases outside the gene matches. CDR1 and CDR2 from the germline V gene are SEHNR and FQNEAQ (reference sequence). The CDR3 consists of 15 residues. The CDR3 is CASSPGQGASWGQFF. In DNA, the CDR3 is TGTGCCAGCAGCCCCGGACAGGGGGCGAGCTGGGGGCAGTTCTTC.

The V and J genes are TRBV6-1 and TRBJ2-1; D is possibly TRBD1 (5 bases). This CDR3 has 13 amino acids. Germline V CDR1 and CDR2: MNHNS, SASEGT. Trimming removed 7 bases from V and 9 bases from J, with 16 bases in between. CDR3 in amino acids: CASTGHTKGEQFF. For the CDR3, the DNA is TGTGCCAGCACTGGACATACCAAAGGTGAGCAGTTCTTC.

This clone was seen a single time. The rearrangement links TRBV28 to TRBJ1-4; D may be TRBD1 (5 bases). The V gene lost 7 bases and the J gene lost 5 bases, with 17 bases spanning the gap. CDR1 and CDR2 from the germline V gene are MDHEN and SYDVKM. CDR3 length: 15 residues. The CDR3 reads CASKLPGLQNEKLFF. The CDR3 nucleotides read TGTGCCAGCAAGCTCCCGGGACTGCAAAATGAAAAACTGTTTTTT.

The genes are TRBV7-2 and TRBJ2-3, with D unclear. The V end was cut by 4 bases, the J end by 0 bases, with 8 bases between. Germline loops: CDR1 SGHTA, CDR2 FQGNSA. This CDR3 has 14 residues. The CDR3 nucleotides read TGTGCCAGCAGCTGGGCGCCTAGCACAGATACGCAGTATTTT. It yields the protein CASSWAPSTDTQYF.

V and J are TRBV2 and TRBJ2-4; D is perhaps TRBD1 (5 bases). Trimming removed 8 bases at V and 0 bases at J, with 11 bases between. Germline V gene lookup returns CDR1 SNHLY and CDR2 FYNNEI. This CDR3 is 14 amino acids long. CDR3 nucleotide sequence: TGTGCCAGCTCGACAGTTGGAGCCAAAAACATTCAGTACTTC. Translated, it gives CASSTVGAKNIQYF.

V gene TRBV27 combines with J gene TRBJ2-7; possible D gene TRBD1, 5 bases. V lost 2 bases to trimming and J lost 3 bases, with 11 bases between them. This CDR3 contains 14 residues. Germline CDR1 is MNHEY and CDR2 is SMNVEV (reference sequence). CDR3 residues: CASSLIGDSYEQYF. The CDR3 DNA is TGTGCCAGCAGTTTAATAGGGGATAGCTACGAGCAGTACTTC.

The chain combines TRBV4-3 with TRBJ1-1; tentatively, D is TRBD1 (6 bases). V was pared by 0 bases and J by 3 bases, with 8 bases between. Germline V gene data show CDR1 as LGHNA and CDR2 as YSLEER. The CDR3 loop spans 14 amino acids. CDR3 nucleotides: TGCGCCAGCAGCCAAGAGGACAGAGACACTGAAGCTTTCTTT. Amino acid sequence: CASSQEDRDTEAFF.

CDR3 amino acids: CASSKEAGRSETQYF. CDR3 nucleotide sequence: TGTGCCAGCAGCAAAGAGGCGGGGCGTTCAGAGACCCAGTACTTC. The V call is TRBV11-2, the J call TRBJ2-5, with a weak D call TRBD2 (6 bases). Germline V gene data show CDR1 as SGHAT and CDR2 as FQNNGV. The CDR3 has 15 amino acids. V was pared by 5 bases and J by 4 bases, with 17 bases between.

The chain joins TRBV11-2 to TRBJ2-7; D uncertain. The ends were cut back, 1 base at V and 4 bases at J, with 5 bases in the middle. CDR3 length: 12 residues. Germline V lookup: CDR1 SGHAT, CDR2 FQNNGV. This CDR3 is CASSLAGYEQYF. The CDR3 nucleotides read TGTGCCAGCAGCTTAGCCGGTTACGAGCAGTACTTC.

The chain joins TRBV9 to TRBJ1-1; D is uncertain. The CDR3 spans 14 residues. Germline V gives CDR1 SGDLS, CDR2 YYNGEE. V was cut by 4 bases and J by 4 bases, with 14 bases left in between. The CDR3 DNA reads as TGTGCCAGCAGCCCCCGCGTTTCGATCACTGAAGCTTTCTTT. Amino acid sequence: CASSPRVSITEAFF.

The V call is TRBV11-2, the J call TRBJ2-1, with 9 positions matching TRBD2. V shed 2 bases and J 7 bases; nucleotides not matched to a gene: 15. Looked up from germline, CDR1 is SGHAT and CDR2 is FQNNGV. The CDR3 loop spans 18 amino acids. For the CDR3, the DNA is TGTGCCAGCAGCTTAAAGGTTCGGGGAGCGGGGGGAAATAATGAGCAGTTCTTC. Protein product: CASSLKVRGAGGNNEQFF.

V and J are TRBV4-1 and TRBJ1-3, with no clear D. Trimming took 2 bases from V and 4 from J, leaving 21 bases between them. The CDR3 has 18 amino acids. Germline CDR1 MGHRA, CDR2 YSYEKL. CDR3 sequence: CASSQIYYGESSGNTIYF. CDR3 in DNA: TGCGCCAGCAGCCAAATTTACTATGGGGAGTCAAGCGGAAACACCATATATTTT.

This sequence joins TRBV5-4 and TRBJ2-7; possible D gene TRBD1, 6 bases. The CDR3 contains 15 residues. Germline-derived CDR1 and CDR2 are SGHNT and YYREEE (reference sequence). Trimming took off 4 bases at V and 2 bases at J, with 16 bases between the two ends. In DNA, the CDR3 is TGTGCCAGCAGCGAACCGAGTACAGGGACCTACGAGCAGTACTTC. The encoded protein is CASSEPSTGTYEQYF.

The chain carries TRBV14 and TRBJ1-1; the match to TRBD1 covers 7 bases. Germline values: CDR1 SGHDN, CDR2 FVKESK. The V segment lost 4 bases and the J segment 1 base; nucleotides outside the gene matches: 9. This CDR3 is built from 16 residues. DNA for the CDR3: TGTGCCAGCAGCCCGCGGGAGGGGGCTCCGAACACTGAAGCTTTCTTT. It is translated as CASSPREGAPNTEAFF.